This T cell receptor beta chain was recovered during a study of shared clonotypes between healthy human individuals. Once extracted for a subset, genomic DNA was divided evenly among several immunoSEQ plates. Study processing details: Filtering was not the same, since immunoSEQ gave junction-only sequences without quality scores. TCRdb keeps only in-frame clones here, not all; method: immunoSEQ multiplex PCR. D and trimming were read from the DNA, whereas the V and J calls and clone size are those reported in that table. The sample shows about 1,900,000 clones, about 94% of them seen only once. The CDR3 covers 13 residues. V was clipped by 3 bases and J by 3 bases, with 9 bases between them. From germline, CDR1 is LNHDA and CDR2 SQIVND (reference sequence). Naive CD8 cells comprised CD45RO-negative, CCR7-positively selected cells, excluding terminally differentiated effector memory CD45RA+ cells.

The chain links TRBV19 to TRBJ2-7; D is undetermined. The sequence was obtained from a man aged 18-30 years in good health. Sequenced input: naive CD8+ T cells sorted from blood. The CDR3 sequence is CASSIRTDYEQYF. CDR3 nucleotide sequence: TGTGCCAGTAGTATCCGGACCGACTACGAGCAGTACTTC.